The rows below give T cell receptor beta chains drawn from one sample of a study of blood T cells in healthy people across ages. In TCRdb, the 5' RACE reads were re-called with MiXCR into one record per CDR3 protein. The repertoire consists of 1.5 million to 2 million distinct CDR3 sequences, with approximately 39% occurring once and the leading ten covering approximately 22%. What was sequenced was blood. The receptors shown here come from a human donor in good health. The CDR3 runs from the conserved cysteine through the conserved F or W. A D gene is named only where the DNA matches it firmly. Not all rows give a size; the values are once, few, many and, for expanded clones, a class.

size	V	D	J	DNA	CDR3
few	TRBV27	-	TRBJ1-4	TGTGCCAGCAGCGTCGCAGGGGCTGAAAAACTGTTTTTT	CASSVAGAEKLFF
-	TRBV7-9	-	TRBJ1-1	TGTGCCAGCAGCCCACAGGGATTCACTGAAGCTTTCTTT	CASSPQGFTEAFF
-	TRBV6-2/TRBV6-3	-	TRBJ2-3	TGTGCCACCTCAATAGCTCTAGGAGATACGCAGTATTTT	CATSIALGDTQYF
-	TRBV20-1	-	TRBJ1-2	TGCAGTGCGGCAGGGGCTAATGGCTACACCTTC	CSAAGANGYTF
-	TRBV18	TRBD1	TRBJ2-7	TGTGCCAGCTCACGAGGGACAGGTAACCACGAGCAGTACTTC	CASSRGTGNHEQYF
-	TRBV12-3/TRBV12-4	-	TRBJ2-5	TGTGCCAGCAGTTTTCAGTACGGACACACAGAGACCCAGTACTTC	CASSFQYGHTETQYF
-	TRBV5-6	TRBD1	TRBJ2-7	TGTGCCAGCAGCTCGGACAGGTCCGAGCAGTACTTC	CASSSDRSEQYF
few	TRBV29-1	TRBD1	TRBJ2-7	TGCAGCCCACGACAGGGGGTGAACTCCTACGAGCAGTACTTC	CSPRQGVNSYEQYF
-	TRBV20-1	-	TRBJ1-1	TGCAGTGCTAACCACCGGGACACCCTGTCTGAAGCTTTCTTT	CSANHRDTLSEAFF
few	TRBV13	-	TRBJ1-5	TGTGCCAGCAGCTTAGGCCCCTGGTCGGGAAATCAGCCCCAGCATTTT	CASSLGPWSGNQPQHF
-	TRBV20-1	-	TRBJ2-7	TGCAGTGCAGAAACTCCCCTTTTCTACGAGCAGTACTTC	CSAETPLFYEQYF
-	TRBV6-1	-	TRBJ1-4	TGTGCCAGCAGTGAATCAGTAGGAACCAATGAAAAACTGTTTTTT	CASSESVGTNEKLFF
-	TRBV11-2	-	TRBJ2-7	TGTGCCAGCAGCTCGACAGGCCTGAGGTCCGACTACGAGCAGTACTTC	CASSSTGLRSDYEQYF
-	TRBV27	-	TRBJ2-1	TGTGCCAGCAGCCCACCTCCGGGACTCACCCTGTTGAATGAGCAGTTCTTC	CASSPPPGLTLLNEQFF
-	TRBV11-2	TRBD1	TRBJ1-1	TGTGCCAGCAGCTTCGAGGGACAGGGGGTTAATGAAGCTTTCTTT	CASSFEGQGVNEAFF
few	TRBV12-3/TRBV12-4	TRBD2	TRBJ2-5	TGTGCCAGCAGTTTAGCGTCGTCTAGCGGGGAGTCCCAGTACTTC	CASSLASSSGESQYF
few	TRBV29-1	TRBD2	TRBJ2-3	TGCAGCGTTGAGAGCGGGGGCCGAACCACCACTAGCACAGATACGCAGTATTTT	CSVESGGRTTTSTDTQYF
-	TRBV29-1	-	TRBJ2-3	TGCAGCGTCAATATTCGACTGCTCACAGATACGCAGTATTTT	CSVNIRLLTDTQYF
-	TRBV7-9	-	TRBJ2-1	TGTGCCAGCAGCTTGGTGGGACCGTACAATGAGCAGTTCTTC	CASSLVGPYNEQFF
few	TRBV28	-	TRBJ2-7	TGTGCCAGCAGTGTCAGAGGGCCCCCCTCCTACGAGCAGTACTTC	CASSVRGPPSYEQYF
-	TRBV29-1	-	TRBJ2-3	TGCAGCGTTGTGACCAGGACAGGAGGGACAGATACGCAGTATTTT	CSVVTRTGGTDTQYF
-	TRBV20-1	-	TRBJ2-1	TGCAGTGCTAGAGATCTTAGTTACAATGAGCAGTTCTTC	CSARDLSYNEQFF
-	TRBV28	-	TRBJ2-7	TGTGCCAGCATATCGGCAAACTCCTACGAGCAGTACTTC	CASISANSYEQYF
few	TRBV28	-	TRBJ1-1	TGTGCCAGCAGCCCACTGCAAGAAGCTTTCTTT	CASSPLQEAFF
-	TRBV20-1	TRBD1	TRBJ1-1	TGCAGTGCTCAGGCCTTACAGGGGAAGTGGACTGAAGCTTTCTTT	CSAQALQGKWTEAFF
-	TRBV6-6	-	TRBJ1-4	TGTGCCAGCAGTACCGACCAGGAAAAACTGTTTTTT	CASSTDQEKLFF
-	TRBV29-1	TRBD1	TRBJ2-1	TGCAGCGCCGGACAGGGGGGATACAATGGGCAGTTCTTC	CSAGQGGYNGQFF
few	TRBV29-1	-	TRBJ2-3	TGCAGCGTTCTCAGGAGGGGGTACACAGATACGCAGTATTTT	CSVLRRGYTDTQYF
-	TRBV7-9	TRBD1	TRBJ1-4	TGTGCCAGCAGCTTAGGGGACAGGGGTAATGAAAAACTGTTTTTT	CASSLGDRGNEKLFF
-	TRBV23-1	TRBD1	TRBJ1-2	TGCGCCAGCACCGACGAGGGGACAGGGGTTTGGCCAATATTTAACACCTTC	CASTDEGTGVWPIFNTF
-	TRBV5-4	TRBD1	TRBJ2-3	TGTGCCTGCAGCTCCAACAGGGGAGCCACAGGTACGCAGTATTTT	CACSSNRGATGTQYF
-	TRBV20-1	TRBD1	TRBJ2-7	TGCAGTGCTAGAGTAGGGACAGGGGGCTTCTACGAGCAGTACTTC	CSARVGTGGFYEQYF
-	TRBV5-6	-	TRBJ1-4	TGTGCCAGCAGCTTGTGGGGACGGAGTAATGAAAAACTGTTTTTT	CASSLWGRSNEKLFF
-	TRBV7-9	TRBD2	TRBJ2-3	TGTGCCAGCAGCTTTTTTAGCGGGTTCACAGATACGCAGTATTTT	CASSFFSGFTDTQYF
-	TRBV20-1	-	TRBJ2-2	TGCAGTGCTGAAGCCGGTAGATCCGCCGGGGAGCTGTTTTTT	CSAEAGRSAGELFF
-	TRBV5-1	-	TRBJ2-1	TGCGCCAGCAGCCCGCCGGAGGATGGTGAGCAGTTCTTC	CASSPPEDGEQFF
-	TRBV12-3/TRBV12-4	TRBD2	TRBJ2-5	TGTGCCAGCAGTTTCTGGACTAGCGGGGGGAAAATCCAAGAGACCCAGTACTTC	CASSFWTSGGKIQETQYF
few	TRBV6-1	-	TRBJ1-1	TGTGCCAGCAGTCGACAGACGGAGAACACTGAAGCTTTCTTT	CASSRQTENTEAFF
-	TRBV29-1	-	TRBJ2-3	TGCAGCGTTGCTAAGTACCGCACAGATACGCAGTATTTT	CSVAKYRTDTQYF
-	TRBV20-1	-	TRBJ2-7	TGCAGTGCTAGATTTGAGAACGAGCAGTACTTC	CSARFENEQYF
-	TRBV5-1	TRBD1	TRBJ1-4	TGCGCCAGCAGCCGGGACAGTAATAATGAAAAACTGTTTTTT	CASSRDSNNEKLFF
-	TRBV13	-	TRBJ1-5	TGTGCCAGCAGCGAAGGGGCCGCAGGGATGCAGCCCCAGCATTTT	CASSEGAAGMQPQHF
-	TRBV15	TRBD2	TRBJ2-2	TGTGCCACCAGCGCCTATAGCGGGGGACTAACCGGGGAGCTGTTTTTT	CATSAYSGGLTGELFF
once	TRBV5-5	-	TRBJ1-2	TGTGCCAGCGGACACACCGGCTTCTATGGCTACACCTTC	CASGHTGFYGYTF
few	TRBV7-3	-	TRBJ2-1	TGTGCCAGCAGCTTAGACTCCAGCCCACTACGAGGTGAGCAGTTCTTC	CASSLDSSPLRGEQFF
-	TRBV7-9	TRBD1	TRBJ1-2	TGTGCCACGGACGTGAGGGACAGAGACTATGGCTACACCTTC	CATDVRDRDYGYTF